This TCR beta chain was recorded in a study of T cell responses to AZD1222 COVID-19 vaccine. General study points: Repertoire samples came only from after the peak T cell response. White British donors predominated, females outnumbered males, and clonal diversity was possibly underestimated. Only a handful of AZD1222 recipients, several in all, had baseline seropositivity. Spike-spanning, vaccine-associated CD4 TCRs were dominant at 160-218 and 743-854.

Comment on this clone: Its antigen remains unknown.

The method was immunoSEQ multiplex PCR; TCRdb's version includes in-frame clones alone and lacks a portion of them. The table records 80,000 to 100,000 clones, about 86% of them present only once. The V end lost 6 bases, the J end lost 6 bases, and 6 bases lay between the germline ends. CDR1 and CDR2 from the germline V gene are MGHDK and SYGVNS. CDR3 length: 10 amino acids. The chain employs TRBV25-1 and TRBJ2-7; no clear D gene. This material consisted of peripheral blood, taken 28 days after the second AZD1222 dose. The sequence derives from an adult who received the AZD1222 COVID-19 vaccine. This CDR3 is CASRQVEQYF. CDR3 nucleotide sequence: TGTGCCAGCAGACAAGTCGAGCAGTACTTC.